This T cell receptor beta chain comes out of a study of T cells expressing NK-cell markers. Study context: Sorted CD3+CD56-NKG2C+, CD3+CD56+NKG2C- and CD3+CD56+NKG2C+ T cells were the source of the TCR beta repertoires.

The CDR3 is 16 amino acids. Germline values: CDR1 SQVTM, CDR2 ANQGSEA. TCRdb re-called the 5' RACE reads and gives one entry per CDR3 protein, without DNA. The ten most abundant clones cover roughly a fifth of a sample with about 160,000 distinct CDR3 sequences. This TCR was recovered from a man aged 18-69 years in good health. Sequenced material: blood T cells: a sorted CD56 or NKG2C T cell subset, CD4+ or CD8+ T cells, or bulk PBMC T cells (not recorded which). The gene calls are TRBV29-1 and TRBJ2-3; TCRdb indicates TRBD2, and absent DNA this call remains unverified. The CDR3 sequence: CSVTSGGSIRTDTQYF.